The rows below give T cell receptor beta chains drawn from one sample of a study of Graves' ophthalmopathy and Graves' hyperthyroidism. TCRdb re-called the multiplex PCR reads with MiXCR, one entry per CDR3 protein. In the table there are roughly 220,000 distinct CDR3 sequences, around 42% of which are singletons. The sequencing sample was made of peripheral blood. The receptors shown here come from an adult man with Graves' ophthalmopathy. CDR3s include the opening cysteine and the closing phenylalanine or tryptophan. A D gene is named only where the DNA matches it firmly. Clone size appears in some rows only: once, few, many, or a class for an expanded clone.

J: TRBJ2-5
D: TRBD2
size: -
V: TRBV5-6
CDR3: CASSPQLAGDVGETQYF
DNA: TGTGCCAGCAGCCCTCAACTAGCGGGGGACGTAGGGGAGACCCAGTACTTC

J: TRBJ1-2
D: TRBD1
size: -
V: TRBV7-9
CDR3: CASSVRQGSGYTF
DNA: TGTGCCAGCAGCGTCAGACAGGGCTCAGGCTACACCTTC

J: TRBJ2-2
D: TRBD1
size: -
V: TRBV29-1
CDR3: CSVGTGNTGELFF
DNA: TGCAGCGTCGGGACAGGCAACACCGGGGAGCTGTTTTTT

J: TRBJ1-1
D: TRBD1
size: -
V: TRBV2
CDR3: CASSEFLGQGMGSSTEAFF
DNA: TGTGCCAGCAGTGAATTTTTGGGACAGGGGATGGGTTCGAGCACTGAAGCTTTCTTT

J: TRBJ2-7
D: -
size: -
V: TRBV12-3/TRBV12-4
CDR3: CASSSLEGRDEQYF
DNA: TGTGCCAGCAGTTCTCTAGAGGGTCGCGACGAGCAGTACTTC

J: TRBJ2-6
D: -
size: -
V: TRBV25-1
CDR3: CASSVDPGQQLSGANVLTF
DNA: TGTGCCAGCAGCGTCGACCCGGGACAACAACTCTCTGGGGCCAACGTCCTGACTTTC

J: TRBJ1-6
D: TRBD1
size: few
V: TRBV2
CDR3: CASSSTGTGFSPLHF
DNA: TGTGCCAGCAGTTCCACCGGGACAGGGTTTTCACCCCTCCACTTT

J: TRBJ2-5
D: -
size: once
V: TRBV7-9
CDR3: CASSDSRETQYF
DNA: TGTGCCAGCAGCGATAGTAGGGAGACCCAGTACTTC

J: TRBJ2-5
D: -
size: few
V: TRBV24-1
CDR3: CATSDLRDQETQYF
DNA: TGTGCCACCAGTGATTTGCGAGACCAAGAGACCCAGTACTTC

J: TRBJ2-5
D: -
size: -
V: TRBV29-1
CDR3: CSVVGGWEETQYF
DNA: TGCAGCGTTGTAGGAGGATGGGAAGAGACCCAGTACTTC

J: TRBJ2-7
D: -
size: many
V: TRBV29-1
CDR3: CSVEQQGGYEQYF
DNA: TGCAGCGTTGAACAACAGGGGGGGTACGAGCAGTACTTC

J: TRBJ2-5
D: TRBD1
size: few
V: TRBV10-3
CDR3: CAISGQDRGHQTQYF
DNA: TGTGCCATCAGTGGCCAAGACAGGGGGCATCAAACCCAGTACTTC

J: TRBJ2-5
D: TRBD1
size: few
V: TRBV6-4
CDR3: CASPGQGVQTQYF
DNA: TGTGCCAGCCCCGGACAGGGCGTCCAGACCCAGTACTTC

J: TRBJ2-3
D: -
size: -
V: TRBV15
CDR3: CAISDGPGDTQYF
DNA: TGTGCCATTTCGGACGGCCCGGGAGATACGCAGTATTTT

J: TRBJ2-2
D: -
size: once
V: TRBV7-3
CDR3: CASSWGFVNTGELFF
DNA: TGTGCCAGCAGTTGGGGGTTTGTAAACACCGGGGAGCTGTTTTTT

J: TRBJ1-4
D: -
size: -
V: TRBV5-1
CDR3: CASSLTPSSTNEKLFF
DNA: TGCGCCAGCAGCTTGACTCCGTCGTCGACTAATGAAAAACTGTTTTTT

J: TRBJ2-7
D: -
size: few
V: TRBV2
CDR3: CASANRDYEQYF
DNA: TGTGCCAGCGCCAACCGAGACTACGAGCAGTACTTC

J: TRBJ1-2
D: -
size: -
V: TRBV7-6
CDR3: CASSCGVGGYGYTF
DNA: TGTGCCAGCAGCTGTGGTGTGGGGGGCTATGGCTACACCTTC

J: TRBJ2-2
D: TRBD2
size: -
V: TRBV5-6
CDR3: CASSNGLARNTGELFF
DNA: TGTGCCAGCAGTAACGGACTAGCGAGGAACACCGGGGAGCTGTTTTTT

J: TRBJ2-5
D: TRBD2
size: -
V: TRBV20-1
CDR3: CSAPMGGRETQYF
DNA: TGCAGTGCCCCCATGGGGGGGAGGGAGACCCAGTACTTC

J: TRBJ1-2
D: -
size: once
V: TRBV24-1
CDR3: CATGPGSYGYTF
DNA: TGTGCCACGGGGCCAGGGAGCTATGGCTACACCTTC

J: TRBJ1-2
D: -
size: -
V: TRBV19
CDR3: CASSRVGSRGVNYGYTF
DNA: TGTGCCAGTAGCAGAGTTGGGTCCCGGGGAGTGAACTATGGCTACACCTTC

J: TRBJ1-2
D: -
size: -
V: TRBV10-3
CDR3: CAISESLSTNYGYAF
DNA: TGTGCCATCAGTGAATCTTTATCCACTAACTATGGCTACGCCTTC

J: TRBJ1-5
D: -
size: many
V: TRBV12-3/TRBV12-4
CDR3: CASKSQGTGNQPQHF
DNA: TGTGCCAGCAAGTCCCAGGGGACGGGCAATCAGCCCCAGCATTTT

J: TRBJ2-5
D: -
size: few
V: TRBV20-1
CDR3: CSARGRSGTETQYF
DNA: TGCAGTGCTAGAGGGCGTTCCGGGACCGAGACCCAGTACTTC

J: TRBJ2-7
D: -
size: once
V: TRBV7-9
CDR3: CASSLSPSYEQYF
DNA: TGTGCCAGCAGCTTATCCCCATCCTACGAGCAGTACTTC

J: TRBJ2-5
D: TRBD1
size: -
V: TRBV9
CDR3: CASSSEGKGTGETQYF
DNA: TGTGCCAGCAGCTCCGAGGGAAAAGGGACAGGGGAGACCCAGTACTTC

J: TRBJ2-2
D: TRBD2
size: -
V: TRBV10-3
CDR3: CASSFTGGDTGELFF
DNA: TGTGCCAGCAGTTTCACGGGAGGGGACACCGGGGAGCTGTTTTTT

J: TRBJ1-6
D: TRBD1
size: -
V: TRBV7-2
CDR3: CATHPGQNYNSPLHF
DNA: TGTGCCACTCATCCGGGACAGAATTATAATTCACCCCTCCACTTT

J: TRBJ2-7
D: -
size: -
V: TRBV20-1
CDR3: CSAHPGTLTNYEQYF
DNA: TGCAGTGCTCACCCGGGGACCCTCACGAACTACGAGCAGTACTTC

J: TRBJ1-1
D: TRBD1
size: -
V: TRBV29-1
CDR3: CSVGQGRVRAFF
DNA: TGCAGCGTAGGACAGGGGAGGGTAAGGGCTTTCTTT

J: TRBJ2-5
D: -
size: -
V: TRBV4-1
CDR3: CASSPSGERPWETQYF
DNA: TGCGCCAGCAGCCCTTCCGGGGAACGACCCTGGGAGACCCAGTACTTC

J: TRBJ2-6
D: -
size: -
V: TRBV6-1
CDR3: CASSYSGSISSGANVLTF
DNA: TGTGCCAGCAGTTACTCGGGGAGTATTTCCTCTGGGGCCAACGTCCTGACTTTC